Following are 11 T cell receptor beta chains from one sample sequenced in a study of T-cell reconstitution after alpha-beta-depleted transplantation in children. The TCRbeta library was prepared with unique molecular identifiers. Via MiXCR, TCRdb re-called the PCR reads, giving one row per CDR3 protein. The sample lists roughly 490,000 distinct CDR3 sequences; approximately 10% were seen once. Here the sequenced sample was PBMCs, mostly from graft donor cells, taken 180 days after TCRalphabeta/CD19-depleted stem cell transplant. These receptors were obtained from a female patient aged 2-9 years who had a stem cell transplant for aplastic anemia, so the T cells may come from the graft donor.

Only a few counts were recorded for this clonotype. V and J are TRBV3-1 and TRBJ2-7; 10 positions agree with TRBD2. Trimming at V came to 2 bases and at J to 0 bases, leaving 1 base not matched to a gene. CDR3 length: 15 amino acids. The germline V gene has CDR1 LGHDT and CDR2 YNNKEL (reference sequence). CDR3: CASSQSGGASYEQYF. The CDR3 DNA reads as TGTGCCAGCAGCCAAAGCGGGGGGGCCTCCTACGAGCAGTACTTC.

V and J are TRBV5-6 and TRBJ2-5, with TRBD1 as a possible D gene (5 bases). Germline V gives CDR1 SGHDT, CDR2 YYEEEE. V was trimmed by 0 bases and J by 2 bases, leaving 11 bases between them. The CDR3 extends over 15 amino acids. The CDR3 DNA sequence: TGTGCCAGCAGCTTGGGACAGCGAACTCAAGAGACCCAGTACTTC. Amino acid sequence: CASSLGQRTQETQYF. The full variable domain, with the rest looked up from reference TRBV5-6 and TRBJ2-5, is DAGVTQSPTHLIKTRGQQVTLRCSPKSGHDTVSWYQQALGQGPQFIFQYYEEEERQRGNFPDRFSGHQFPNYSSELNVNALLLGDSALYLCASSLGQRTQETQYFGPGTRLLVL.

Only a few counts were recorded for this clonotype. This chain uses TRBV28 with TRBJ2-1, with unresolved D. The CDR3 has 17 residues. The germline V gene has CDR1 MDHEN and CDR2 SYDVKM. V lost 2 bases and J 5 bases, leaving 19 bases between the germline ends. CDR3 in DNA: TGTGCCAGCAGTTTAGCGCTGGAAGGGCTACCAAACAATGAGCAGTTCTTC. It specifies CASSLALEGLPNNEQFF.

This clonotype was counted between two and nine times. The V and J genes are TRBV7-2 and TRBJ2-7; D uncertain. The germline CDR1 and CDR2 sequences are SGHTA and FQGNSA. The CDR3 loop spans 12 amino acids. V was cut by 1 base and J by 5 bases, with 6 bases left in between. CDR3 bases: TGTGCCAGCAGCTTAGTCCTCCACGAGCAGTACTTC. Its translation is CASSLVLHEQYF.

In this sample, this clonotype turned up many times. The chain carries TRBV7-9 and TRBJ2-1, with D unresolved. Deletions cut 1 base from V and 4 bases from J, with 20 bases between. The germline gives CDR1 SEHNR, CDR2 FQNEAQ (reference sequence). The CDR3 extends over 18 amino acids. Here the CDR3 reads CASSLVTGTPRIYNEQFF. The DNA of the CDR3 is TGTGCCAGCAGCTTAGTTACGGGCACCCCGAGAATATACAATGAGCAGTTCTTC.

This clonotype has a handful of counts. The J gene is TRBJ1-2, the V gene TRBV7-9; D not resolved. Germline V gene data show CDR1 as SEHNR and CDR2 as FQNEAQ (reference sequence). V was cut by 6 bases and J by 6 bases, with 17 bases left in between. There are 14 residues in the CDR3. CDR3 DNA sequence: TGTGCCAGCAGTTCCGACGGGTCTGACGATGGCTACACCTTC. Its translation is CASSSDGSDDGYTF.

This clonotype showed up many times. The junction and the germline gene differ at one end; a read error may be behind it. V usage is TRBV5-1 and J usage is TRBJ2-7, with D perhaps matching TRBD1 (6 bases). CDR3 length: 13 amino acids. The germline gives CDR1 SGHRS, CDR2 YFSETQ. The CDR3 region is CASSLGTTYEQYF. DNA of the CDR3: TGTGCCAGCAGCTTGGGGACAACCTACGAGCAGTACTTC.

This clonotype was detected a few times. The V call is TRBV28, the J call TRBJ1-1; TRBD1 might be the D (6 bases). V lost 2 bases and J 6 bases, leaving 13 bases between the germline ends. The germline V gene has CDR1 MDHEN and CDR2 SYDVKM. The CDR3 loop spans 14 amino acids. CDR3 DNA sequence: TGTGCCAGCAGTTTAGGCAGGGGATATTCTGAAGCTTTCTTT. Protein product: CASSLGRGYSEAFF.

The chain is built from TRBV14 and TRBJ2-1; D is ambiguous. V lost 1 base and J lost 0, with 13 bases in between. This CDR3 is built from 17 residues. The germline CDR1 and CDR2 sequences are SGHDN and FVKESK. The CDR3 is CASSQVQALTSYNEQFF. CDR3 nucleotide sequence: TGTGCCAGCAGCCAAGTCCAGGCCCTGACCTCCTACAATGAGCAGTTCTTC.

There are many counts of this clonotype. The rearrangement uses TRBV7-8 and TRBJ2-7, with TRBD1 matching over 8 bases. V lost 5 bases, J lost 4 bases, and 10 bases stayed unmatched. The length of the CDR3 is 15 residues. Per germline, CDR1 SGHVS and CDR2 FQNEAQ. The CDR3 nucleotides are TGTGCCAGCAGCAACCGACAGGGGAGAAAGTACGAGCAGTACTTC. This gives the protein CASSNRQGRKYEQYF.

The chain uses TRBV12-3 or TRBV12-4 and TRBJ1-3, with D perhaps matching TRBD1 (5 bases). Trimming removed 3 bases at V and 0 bases at J, with 12 bases between. The CDR3 contains 16 residues. The CDR3 DNA reads TGTGCCAGCAGTTTGGGGCGGTACACCTCTGGAAACACCATATATTTT. It codes for CASSLGRYTSGNTIYF.